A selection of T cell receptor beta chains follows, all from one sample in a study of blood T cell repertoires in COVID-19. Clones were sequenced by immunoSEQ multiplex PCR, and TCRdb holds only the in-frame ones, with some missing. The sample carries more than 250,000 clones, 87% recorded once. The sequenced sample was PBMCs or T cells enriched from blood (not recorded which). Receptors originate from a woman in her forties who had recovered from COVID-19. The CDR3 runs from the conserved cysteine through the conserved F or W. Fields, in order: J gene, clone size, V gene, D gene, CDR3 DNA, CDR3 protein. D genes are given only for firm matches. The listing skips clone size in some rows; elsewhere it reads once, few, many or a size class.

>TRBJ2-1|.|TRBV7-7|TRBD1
TGTGCTAGCAGCTTGGGGACAGGGGGCGGTGAGCAGTTCTTC
CASSLGTGGGEQFF
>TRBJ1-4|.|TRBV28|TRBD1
TGTGCCAGCAGTTTGACAGGGCCCCGTGCTAATGAAAAACTGTTTTTT
CASSLTGPRANEKLFF
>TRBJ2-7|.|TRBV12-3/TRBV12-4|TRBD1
TGTGCCAGCAGTTACACAGGGGTCCACGAGCAGTACTTC
CASSYTGVHEQYF
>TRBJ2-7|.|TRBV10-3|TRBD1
TGTGCCATCAGTGAGGCTGAGGGGGCCTCATACGAGCAGTACTTC
CAISEAEGASYEQYF
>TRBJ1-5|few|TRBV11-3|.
TGTGCCAGCAGCTTAGACCCGAAAGTTCCTAGATGCAGTTTACAGCCCCAGCATTTT
CASSLDPKVPRCSLQPQHF
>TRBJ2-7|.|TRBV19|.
TGTGCCAGTAGGCCGACAGGAGGCGAGCAGTACTTC
CASRPTGGEQYF
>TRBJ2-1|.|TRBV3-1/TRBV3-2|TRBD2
TGTGCCAGCAGTCTAACCATCACTAGCGGGAGCTCCTACAATGAGCAGTTCTTC
CASSLTITSGSSYNEQFF
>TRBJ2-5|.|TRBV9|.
TGTGCCAGCAGCGTAGGGGGGGTGGAAGGGAGAGAGACCCAGTACTTC
CASSVGGVEGRETQYF
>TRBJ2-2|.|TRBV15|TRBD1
TGTGCCACCAGCACACCTCCGGGACAGGGAACGACCGGGGAGCTGTTTTTT
CATSTPPGQGTTGELFF
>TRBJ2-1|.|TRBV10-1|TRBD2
TGCGCCAGCAGGAGACTAGCGGAAAGCTCCTACAATGAGCAGTTCTTC
CASRRLAESSYNEQFF
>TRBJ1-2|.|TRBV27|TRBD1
TGTGCCAGCAGTGGGGACAGGAGGAATGGCTACACCTTC
CASSGDRRNGYTF
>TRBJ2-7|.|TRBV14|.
TGTGCCAGCAGCCAAGGCCCAGGAACCTACGAGCAGTACTTC
CASSQGPGTYEQYF
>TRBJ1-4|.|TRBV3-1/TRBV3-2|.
TGTGCCAGCAGCCCACGGGGAGCAACTAATGAAAAACTGTTTTTT
CASSPRGATNEKLFF
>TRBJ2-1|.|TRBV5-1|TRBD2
TGCGCCAGCAGCTTATTACTAGCGGGAGGGAACAATGAGCAGTTCTTC
CASSLLLAGGNNEQFF
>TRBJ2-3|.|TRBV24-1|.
TGTGCCACCAGTGATTTCAGGGCCACAGATACGCAGTATTTT
CATSDFRATDTQYF
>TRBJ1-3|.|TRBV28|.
TGTGCCAGCACCACGGGGTTCTCTGGAAACACCATATATTTT
CASTTGFSGNTIYF
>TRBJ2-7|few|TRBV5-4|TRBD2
TGTGCCAGCAGCTCTAGCGGGAGGGTAGACGAGCAGTACTTC
CASSSSGRVDEQYF
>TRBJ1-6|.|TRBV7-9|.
TGTGCCAGCAGCCCGACGACAGGAGTTCTGGGGAGATTGGATTCACCCCTCCACTTT
CASSPTTGVLGRLDSPLHF
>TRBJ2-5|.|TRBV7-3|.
TGTGCCAGCAGCTTGGGGGTCGGGAGTGTGGGGACCCAGTACTTC
CASSLGVGSVGTQYF
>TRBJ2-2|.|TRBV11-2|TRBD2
TGTGCCAGCAGCTTACAAGGGACTAGCCAGAACACCGGGGAGCTGTTTTTT
CASSLQGTSQNTGELFF
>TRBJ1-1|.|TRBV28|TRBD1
TGTGCCAGCCGTAATAGGGGGCCCGGCACTGAAGCTTTCTTT
CASRNRGPGTEAFF
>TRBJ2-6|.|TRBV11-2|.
TGTGCCAGCACCAGCGGACGGAGCACTACTGGGGCCAACGTCCTGACTTTC
CASTSGRSTTGANVLTF
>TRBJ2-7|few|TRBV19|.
TGTGCCAGTAGGTCCGGGACACGCATAGACGAGCAGTACTTC
CASRSGTRIDEQYF
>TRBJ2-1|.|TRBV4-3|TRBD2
TGCGCCAGCAGCCAAGACGGAACGAGACTAGCGGGAGGGCCCCATGAGCAGTTCTTC
CASSQDGTRLAGGPHEQFF
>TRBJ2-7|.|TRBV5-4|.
TGTGCCAGCAGCCTATTGGGCGGGGATTCCTACGAGCAGTACTTC
CASSLLGGDSYEQYF
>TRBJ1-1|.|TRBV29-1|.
TGCAGCGTTGAAGATCGAACAGTAAGAACTGAAGCTTTCTTT
CSVEDRTVRTEAFF